The clone carrying this T cell receptor beta chain showed up many times. Each CDR3 protein gets one entry after TCRdb re-called the 5' RACE reads with MiXCR. The sample lists about 920,000 distinct CDR3 sequences; 9% to 15% were seen once. This sample is drawn from a study of identical twins. Trimming cost V 4 bases and J 6 bases, with 0 bases left between them. CDR3 length: 10 residues. These data also featured in a second study, about yellow fever vaccine responses in identical twins.

The TCR was taken from a young woman in good health. V usage is TRBV12-3 or TRBV12-4 and J usage is TRBJ2-2; D gene unclear. Material for sequencing was PBMCs. The CDR3 protein is CASSSGELFF. CDR3 coding DNA: TGTGCCAGCAGTTCCGGGGAGCTGTTTTTT.